This T cell receptor beta chain was found in a study of CD8 T cells in ankylosing spondylitis. Overall study results and limits: Disease-linked clones were reportedly significantly enriched in matched ankylosing spondylitis synovial fluid. A TCR beta motif of eight or nine highly homologous variants seemed to mark ankylosing spondylitis blood.

There are 16 residues in the CDR3. In germline, CDR1 is DFQATT, CDR2 SNEGSKA (reference sequence). The ends were cut back, 3 bases at V and 0 bases at J, with 15 bases in the middle. Construction of TCR beta libraries was performed using quantitative 5'-RACE with molecular barcodes. TCRdb called the 5' RACE reads again in MiXCR, with one record for every CDR3 protein. The sample carries 84,000 or so distinct CDR3 sequences, around 25% recorded once. This clonotype was counted between two and nine times. Its antigen is not known. V and J are TRBV20-1 and TRBJ2-1; D not certain. This receptor was obtained from a male donor with ankylosing spondylitis or in good health (not recorded which). Sequenced material: blood, either unsorted or a sorted T cell fraction (not recorded which). The CDR3 nucleotides read TGCAGTGCTAGTGCGGCTCTCCTTAGCTCCTACAATGAGCAGTTCTTC. Translation: CSASAALLSSYNEQFF.